This is a list of T cell receptor beta chains from one sample in a study of shared clonotypes between healthy human individuals. Sequencing was performed with immunoSEQ multiplex PCR; in TCRdb, only in-frame clones are kept and a portion is missing. The table has 2 million to 3 million clones, approximately 93% seen once. The sequenced sample consisted of naive CD4+ T cells from PBMCs. The receptors were sampled from a man between 18 and 35 years old in good health. Some clones in this sample may be carry-over from other donors' samples. Both conserved end residues are trimmed from each CDR3. Clone sizes are given selectively: once, few, many, or a class where the clone is expanded.

clone size: once
J gene: TRBJ2-2
V gene: TRBV5-6
CDR3 protein: ASSLAGTGSTGELF

clone size: once
J gene: TRBJ2-3
V gene: TRBV5-1
CDR3 protein: ASSQASSPSTDTQY

clone size: -
J gene: TRBJ1-5
V gene: TRBV4-1
CDR3 protein: ASSPVGTGGGNQPQH

clone size: -
J gene: TRBJ2-7
V gene: TRBV28
CDR3 protein: ASSLTSGVGYEQY

clone size: -
J gene: TRBJ1-1
V gene: TRBV6-5
CDR3 protein: ASSYPSLGNTEAF

clone size: -
J gene: TRBJ2-7
V gene: TRBV5-4
CDR3 protein: ASSLRGGTYEQY

clone size: -
J gene: TRBJ2-7
V gene: TRBV19
CDR3 protein: ASRNSGTAPYEQY

clone size: -
J gene: TRBJ2-7
V gene: TRBV20-1
CDR3 protein: SARGSYEQY

clone size: -
J gene: TRBJ1-2
V gene: TRBV13
CDR3 protein: ASSLSRSGYT

clone size: once
J gene: TRBJ2-7
V gene: TRBV2
CDR3 protein: ASSTSSYEQY

clone size: -
J gene: TRBJ2-7
V gene: TRBV9
CDR3 protein: ASSKREAHEQY

clone size: -
J gene: TRBJ2-1
V gene: TRBV5-1
CDR3 protein: ASSLPRLAGVGNEQF

clone size: -
J gene: TRBJ1-5
V gene: TRBV28
CDR3 protein: ASSWGPGYGNQPQH

clone size: -
J gene: TRBJ2-5
V gene: TRBV4-1
CDR3 protein: ASSQSGAQETQY

clone size: -
J gene: TRBJ2-7
V gene: TRBV7-9
CDR3 protein: ASSSLSHYEQY

clone size: many
J gene: TRBJ2-7
V gene: TRBV5-4
CDR3 protein: ASSPPSLLAHAGEQY

clone size: -
J gene: TRBJ2-3
V gene: TRBV9
CDR3 protein: ASSVAPHDTQY

clone size: -
J gene: TRBJ2-1
V gene: TRBV7-6
CDR3 protein: ASSRSPPDAYNEQF

clone size: -
J gene: TRBJ2-5
V gene: TRBV5-1
CDR3 protein: ASSPGAAQETQY

clone size: -
J gene: TRBJ1-2
V gene: TRBV7-2
CDR3 protein: ASSLAVGQHSYGYT

clone size: -
J gene: TRBJ2-1
V gene: TRBV5-8
CDR3 protein: ASSLGTLLYNEQF

clone size: -
J gene: TRBJ1-3
V gene: TRBV7-2
CDR3 protein: ASSLGSNSGNTIY

clone size: -
J gene: TRBJ2-1
V gene: TRBV27
CDR3 protein: ASSPLGEGQNEQF

clone size: -
J gene: TRBJ1-5
V gene: TRBV6-1
CDR3 protein: ASSILGPRNQPQH

clone size: -
J gene: TRBJ1-3
V gene: TRBV29-1
CDR3 protein: SVGSHSGNTIY

clone size: -
J gene: TRBJ2-5
V gene: TRBV11-2
CDR3 protein: ASSPTGLAGGGETQY

clone size: -
J gene: TRBJ2-3
V gene: TRBV10-3
CDR3 protein: AISDPGLAGGGDTQY

clone size: -
J gene: TRBJ2-1
V gene: TRBV4-2
CDR3 protein: ASSLGVKMYNEQF

clone size: -
J gene: TRBJ1-1
V gene: TRBV29-1
CDR3 protein: SVETRDRRGTEAF

clone size: -
J gene: TRBJ2-5
V gene: TRBV7-7
CDR3 protein: ASSLDRQETQY

clone size: -
J gene: TRBJ1-5
V gene: TRBV28
CDR3 protein: ASKRGTLESQH

clone size: -
J gene: TRBJ2-1
V gene: TRBV4-3
CDR3 protein: ASSQLVDDNEQF

clone size: -
J gene: TRBJ2-1
V gene: TRBV5-8
CDR3 protein: ASSLGGPNHEQF